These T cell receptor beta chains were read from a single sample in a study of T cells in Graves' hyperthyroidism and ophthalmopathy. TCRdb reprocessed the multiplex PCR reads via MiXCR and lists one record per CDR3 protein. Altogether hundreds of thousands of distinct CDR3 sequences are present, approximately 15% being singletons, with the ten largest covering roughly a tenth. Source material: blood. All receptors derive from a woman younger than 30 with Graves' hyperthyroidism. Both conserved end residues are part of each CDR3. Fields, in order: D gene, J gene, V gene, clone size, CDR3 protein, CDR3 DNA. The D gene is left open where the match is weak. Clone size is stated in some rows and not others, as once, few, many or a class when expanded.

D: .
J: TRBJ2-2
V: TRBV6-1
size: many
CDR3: CASSGRGNTGELFF
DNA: TGTGCCAGCAGTGGCAGGGGGAACACCGGGGAGCTGTTTTTT

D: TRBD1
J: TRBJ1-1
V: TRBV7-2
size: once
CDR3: CASSIVGQAPAFF
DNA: TGTGCCAGCAGCATAGTCGGACAGGCCCCAGCTTTCTTT

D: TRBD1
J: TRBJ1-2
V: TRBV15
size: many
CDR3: CATSRAGTGGALVHGYTF
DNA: TGTGCCACCAGCAGAGCGGGCACAGGGGGCGCACTGGTCCATGGCTACACCTTC

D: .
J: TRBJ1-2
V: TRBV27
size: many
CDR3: CASRKDRSNGYTF
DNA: TGTGCCAGCCGTAAGGACAGATCAAACGGCTACACCTTC

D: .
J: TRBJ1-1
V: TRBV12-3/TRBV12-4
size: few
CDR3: CASSLRGGGLKTEAFF
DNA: TGTGCCAGCAGTTTGAGAGGAGGGGGATTGAAAACTGAAGCTTTCTTT

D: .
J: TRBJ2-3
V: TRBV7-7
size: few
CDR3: CASSPYDSSDTQYF
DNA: TGTGCCAGCAGCCCATACGACAGTAGCGATACGCAGTATTTT

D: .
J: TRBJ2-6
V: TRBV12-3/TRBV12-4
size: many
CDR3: CASSTLGKRSGANVLTF
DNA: TGTGCCAGCAGCACACTAGGGAAACGCTCTGGGGCCAACGTCCTGACTTTC

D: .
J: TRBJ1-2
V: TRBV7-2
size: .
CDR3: CASSFERSHGYTF
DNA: TGTGCCAGCAGCTTTGAAAGGTCCCATGGCTACACCTTC

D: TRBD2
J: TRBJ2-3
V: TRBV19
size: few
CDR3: CASKFSMTSGNPNTQYF
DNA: TGTGCCAGTAAATTCAGCATGACTAGCGGGAATCCTAATACGCAGTATTTT

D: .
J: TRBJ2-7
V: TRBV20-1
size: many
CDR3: CSASPYYEQYF
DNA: TGCAGTGCTAGCCCTTATTACGAGCAGTACTTC

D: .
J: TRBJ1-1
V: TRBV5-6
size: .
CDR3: CASSLWGAGTEAFF
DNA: TGTGCCAGCAGCTTGTGGGGGGCTGGGACTGAAGCTTTCTTT

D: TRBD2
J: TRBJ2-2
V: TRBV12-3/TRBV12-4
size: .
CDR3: CASRGLAGGTGELFF
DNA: TGTGCCAGCAGGGGCCTAGCGGGCGGCACCGGGGAGCTGTTTTTT

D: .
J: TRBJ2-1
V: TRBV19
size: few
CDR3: CASSFGIARLNEQFF
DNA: TGTGCCAGCAGCTTTGGGATTGCGCGCCTCAATGAGCAGTTCTTC

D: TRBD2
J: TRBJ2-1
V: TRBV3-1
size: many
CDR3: CASSQHGLAGFSIYEQFF
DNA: TGTGCCAGCAGCCAACACGGACTAGCGGGATTTTCTATCTATGAGCAGTTCTTC

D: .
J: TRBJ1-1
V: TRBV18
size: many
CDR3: CASSPERGVLEAFF
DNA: TGTGCCAGCTCACCGGAAAGGGGGGTCCTAGAAGCTTTCTTT

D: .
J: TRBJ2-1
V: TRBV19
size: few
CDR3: CASTPSGFSSSYNEQFF
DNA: TGTGCCAGTACTCCAAGCGGTTTCTCTAGCTCCTACAATGAGCAGTTCTTC

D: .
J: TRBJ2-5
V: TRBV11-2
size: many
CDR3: CASSLDPVETQYF
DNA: TGTGCCAGCAGCTTAGACCCGGTGGAGACCCAGTACTTC

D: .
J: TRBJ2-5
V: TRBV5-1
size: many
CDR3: CASSSGGSETQYF
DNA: TGCGCCAGCAGCTCGGGGGGCTCGGAGACCCAGTACTTC

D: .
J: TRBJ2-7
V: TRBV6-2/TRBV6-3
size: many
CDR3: CASSSPSLVSYEQYF
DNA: TGTGCCAGCAGTTCCCCTTCATTAGTCTCCTACGAGCAGTACTTC

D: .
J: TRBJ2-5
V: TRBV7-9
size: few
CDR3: CASRGGLGETQYF
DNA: TGTGCCAGCCGGGGAGGCCTCGGGGAGACCCAGTACTTC

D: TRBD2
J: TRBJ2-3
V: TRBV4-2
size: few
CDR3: CASSQDGGVGDATDTQYF
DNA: TGTGCCAGCAGCCAAGATGGGGGGGTGGGGGACGCCACAGATACGCAGTATTTT

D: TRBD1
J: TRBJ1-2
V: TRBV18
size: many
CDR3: CASSPTRDRGDYGYTF
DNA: TGTGCCAGCTCACCAACCAGGGACAGGGGCGACTATGGCTACACCTTC

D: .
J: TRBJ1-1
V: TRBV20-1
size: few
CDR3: CSASVDHTEAFF
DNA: TGCAGTGCTAGTGTGGATCACACTGAAGCTTTCTTT

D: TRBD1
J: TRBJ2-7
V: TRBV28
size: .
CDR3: CASRAGTANSYEQYF
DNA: TGTGCCAGCAGGGCAGGGACAGCGAACTCCTACGAGCAGTACTTC

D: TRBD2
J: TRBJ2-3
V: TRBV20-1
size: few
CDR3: CSARKATSGYTDTQYF
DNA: TGCAGTGCTAGAAAAGCAACTAGCGGGTACACAGATACGCAGTATTTT

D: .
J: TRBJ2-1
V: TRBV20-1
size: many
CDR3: CSARVAESLDYNEQFF
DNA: TGCAGTGCTAGAGTCGCAGAGAGTCTCGACTACAATGAGCAGTTCTTC

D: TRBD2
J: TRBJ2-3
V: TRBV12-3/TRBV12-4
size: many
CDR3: CASPPGLAGVVGHTDTQYF
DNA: TGTGCCAGCCCCCCGGGACTAGCGGGAGTCGTGGGTCATACAGATACGCAGTATTTT

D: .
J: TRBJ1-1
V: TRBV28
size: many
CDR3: CASSLSRAYTEAFF
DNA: TGTGCCAGCAGTTTATCCAGGGCTTACACTGAAGCTTTCTTT

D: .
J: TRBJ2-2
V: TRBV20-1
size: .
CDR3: CSARDGPYTGELFF
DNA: TGCAGTGCTAGAGACGGACCTTACACAGGGGAGCTGTTTTTT

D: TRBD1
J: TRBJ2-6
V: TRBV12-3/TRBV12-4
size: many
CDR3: CASSLARGGTGANVLTF
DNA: TGTGCCAGCAGTTTAGCGCGAGGGGGCACTGGGGCCAACGTCCTGACTTTC

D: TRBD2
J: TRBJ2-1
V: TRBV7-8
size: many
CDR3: CASSSGLAGEGSGDEQFF
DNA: TGTGCCAGCAGCTCGGGACTAGCGGGAGAGGGTTCGGGTGATGAGCAGTTCTTC

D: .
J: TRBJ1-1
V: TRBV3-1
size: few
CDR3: CASSQGQGYAEAFF
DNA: TGTGCCAGCAGCCAAGGTCAGGGCTACGCTGAAGCTTTCTTT

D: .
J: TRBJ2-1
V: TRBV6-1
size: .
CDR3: CASRVMGKYEQFF
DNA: TGTGCCAGCAGGGTTATGGGGAAGTATGAGCAGTTCTTC

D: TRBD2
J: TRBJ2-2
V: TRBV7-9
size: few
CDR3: CASSLDPTASGTGELFF
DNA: TGTGCCAGCAGCTTAGACCCTACGGCTAGCGGGACCGGGGAGCTGTTTTTT

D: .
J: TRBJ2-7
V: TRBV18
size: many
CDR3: CASSPAASSYEQYF
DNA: TGTGCCAGCTCACCGGCAGCATCCTCCTACGAGCAGTACTTC

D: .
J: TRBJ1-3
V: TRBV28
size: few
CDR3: CASRYTNTIYF
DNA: TGTGCCAGCAGGTATACGAACACCATATATTTT

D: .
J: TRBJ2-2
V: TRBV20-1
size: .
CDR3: CSAREDQANTGELFF
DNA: TGCAGTGCTAGAGAGGATCAGGCGAACACCGGGGAGCTGTTTTTT

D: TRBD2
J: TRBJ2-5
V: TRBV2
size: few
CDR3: CASSFLTSGSEETQYF
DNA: TGTGCCAGCAGTTTCCTGACTAGCGGGTCTGAAGAGACCCAGTACTTC

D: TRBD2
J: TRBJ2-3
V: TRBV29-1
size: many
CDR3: CSVPSAGGKADTQYF
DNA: TGCAGCGTTCCCTCTGCGGGGGGGAAGGCAGATACGCAGTATTTT

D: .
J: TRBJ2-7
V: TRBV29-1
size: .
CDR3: CSVVRDPRYEQYF
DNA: TGCAGCGTCGTGAGGGACCCCCGCTACGAGCAGTACTTC

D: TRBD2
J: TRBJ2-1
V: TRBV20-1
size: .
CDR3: CSARPLAGVSDEQFF
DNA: TGCAGTGCTAGGCCCCTCGCGGGAGTCTCAGATGAGCAGTTCTTC

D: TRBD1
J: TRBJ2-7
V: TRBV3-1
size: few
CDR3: CASSQEGQGVGEQYF
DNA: TGTGCCAGCAGCCAAGAAGGACAGGGGGTGGGTGAGCAGTACTTC

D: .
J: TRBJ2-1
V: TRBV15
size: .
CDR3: CATSRGTLPGGSNEQFF
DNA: TGTGCCACCAGCAGAGGGACTCTCCCAGGTGGGTCCAATGAGCAGTTCTTC

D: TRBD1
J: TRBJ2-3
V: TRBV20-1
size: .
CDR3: CSAKGTGGLDTQYF
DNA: TGCAGTGCCAAGGGGACAGGGGGTCTAGATACGCAGTATTTT

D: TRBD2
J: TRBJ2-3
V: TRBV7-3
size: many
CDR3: CASTSGTGDTQYF
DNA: TGTGCCAGTACTAGCGGGACTGGAGATACGCAGTATTTT

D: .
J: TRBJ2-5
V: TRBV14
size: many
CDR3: CASSQAFGTGETQYF
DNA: TGTGCCAGCAGCCAAGCTTTCGGGACGGGAGAGACCCAGTACTTC

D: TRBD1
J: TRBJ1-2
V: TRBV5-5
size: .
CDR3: CASSPWDRGPDYGYTF
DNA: TGTGCCAGCAGCCCATGGGACAGGGGCCCCGACTATGGCTACACCTTC

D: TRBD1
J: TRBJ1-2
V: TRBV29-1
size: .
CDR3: CSVDGTGNGYTF
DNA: TGCAGCGTTGATGGGACAGGGAATGGCTACACCTTC